These 21 T cell receptor beta chains came from one sample sequenced in a study of naive and memory T cell subsets. Four PCR rounds used nested alpha and beta constant region primers plus the SP2 primer. TCRdb re-called the 5' RACE reads with MiXCR, one entry per CDR3 protein. The data hold 32,000 or so distinct CDR3 sequences, with approximately 15% observed a single time. A UMI-containing oligonucleotide was joined by 3' ligation to the TCR cDNA template. The receptors come from a female donor in good health.

This chain connects TRBV2 to TRBJ2-1; D gene uncertain. This CDR3 spans 12 amino acids. Trimming removed 4 bases from V and 7 bases from J, with 8 bases in between. Germline values: CDR1 SNHLY, CDR2 FYNNEI. For the CDR3, the DNA is TGTGCCAGCAGTGTTGGCTTGAATGAGCAGTTCTTC. This encodes CASSVGLNEQFF. The full variable domain, rest sourced from reference TRBV2 and TRBJ2-1, is EPEVTQTPSHQVTQMGQEVILRCVPISNHLYFYWYRQILGQKVEFLVSFYNNEISEKSEIFDDQFSVERPDGSNFTLKIRSTKLEDSAMYFCASSVGLNEQFFGPGTRLTVL.

Written as DNA, the CDR3 is TGTGCCATCAGTGAGGAGATATCGCTAGCGCCTTACAATGAGCAGTTCTTC. Translation gives CAISEEISLAPYNEQFF. The V gene is TRBV10-3, the J gene TRBJ2-1, with a possible D match to TRBD2 (6 bases). Germline V lookup: CDR1 ENHRY, CDR2 SYGVKD. Trimming took 2 bases from V and 4 from J, leaving 18 bases between them. The CDR3 extends over 17 amino acids.

CDR3 DNA sequence: TGCAGCGCGCGCGGGGCTAGCGGGGGTTCGAACACCGGGGAGCTGTTTTTT. Amino acids: CSARGASGGSNTGELFF. The rearrangement joins TRBV29-1 to TRBJ2-2; TRBD2 aligns across 10 bases. J lost 0 bases, V lost 7 bases, and 11 bases had no gene match. The germline V gene encodes CDR1 SQVTM and CDR2 ANQGSEA. The CDR3 contains 17 residues.

This clonotype came up a few times. V and J are TRBV12-3 or TRBV12-4 and TRBJ1-5, with D perhaps matching TRBD1 (6 bases). Trimming cost V 7 bases and J 4 bases, with 17 bases left between them. CDR3 size: 15 residues. Here the CDR3 DNA reads TGTGCCAGCACCGTCGACAGGTTCAGAAATCAGCCCCAGCATTTT. Protein product: CASTVDRFRNQPQHF.

This clonotype appeared many times. V and J are TRBV20-1 and TRBJ1-1; D perhaps matches TRBD1 (6 bases). The CDR3 loop spans 16 amino acids. Between the trimmed V and J ends, which lost 2 bases and 0 bases, there was a span of 16 bases. CDR1 is DFQATT and CDR2 is SNEGSKA in the germline V gene (reference sequence). CDR3: CSARRQGRTMNTEAFF. The CDR3 bases are TGCAGTGCTAGACGGCAGGGGCGTACCATGAACACTGAAGCTTTCTTT.

By its share, this clonotype is medium-sized (0.01 to 0.1%). The V and J genes are TRBV20-1 and TRBJ2-1, with TRBD1 as a possible D gene (6 bases). CDR3 size: 12 residues. V was cut by 5 bases and J by 9 bases, with 14 bases left in between. Germline V gene lookup returns CDR1 DFQATT and CDR2 SNEGSKA (reference sequence). The CDR3 here is CSASPQGREQFF. The CDR3 DNA is TGCAGTGCTTCCCCTCAGGGGCGTGAGCAGTTCTTC.

This chain uses TRBV6-5 with TRBJ1-6; 7 bases fit TRBD1. CDR1 MNHEY and CDR2 SVGAGI come from the germline V gene. V trimming: 4 bases; J trimming: 10 bases; junction bases outside the gene matches: 10. This CDR3 has 15 amino acids. This CDR3 reads CASSFMSAGGSPLHF. The CDR3 DNA reads as TGTGCCAGCAGTTTCATGTCGGCAGGGGGGTCACCCCTCCACTTT.

This rearrangement joins TRBV10-3 to TRBJ1-4; D is unresolved. Trimming shortened V by 3 bases and J by 8 bases, and 10 bases separated the two germline ends. Germline assignment: CDR1 ENHRY and CDR2 SYGVKD. There are 13 residues in the CDR3. The CDR3 DNA follows: TGTGCCATCAGTGATCGGGGAAACGAAAAACTGTTTTTT. Protein sequence: CAISDRGNEKLFF.

In this sample, this clonotype turned up a few times. The genes are TRBV6-5 and TRBJ2-2; TRBD1 matches at 11 bases. V trimming: 2 bases; J trimming: 7 bases; junction bases outside the gene matches: 3. Germline CDR1 reads MNHEY; CDR2 reads SVGAGI. The CDR3 is 15 residues long. CDR3 region: CASSYGTGGNGELFF. The CDR3 nucleotides are TGTGCCAGCAGTTACGGGACAGGGGGAAACGGGGAGCTGTTTTTT.

By share of the sample, this clonotype is medium-sized. V and J are TRBV20-1 and TRBJ1-4, with 7 bases identical to TRBD1. The CDR3 is 15 residues long. The germline gives CDR1 DFQATT, CDR2 SNEGSKA (reference sequence). V lost 0 bases, J lost 6 bases, and 7 bases stayed unmatched. Here the CDR3 DNA reads TGCAGTGCTAGAGATTCGGACAGGTCGGATGAAAAACTGTTTTTT. This translates into CSARDSDRSDEKLFF.

This clonotype showed up just a few times. The chain employs TRBV12-3 or TRBV12-4 and TRBJ2-7; tentative D call: TRBD1 (6 bases). CDR3 length equals 12 residues. With 2 bases removed from V and 9 bases from J, the gap between germline ends came to 11 bases. CDR3 loop: CASSLPQTGQYF. CDR3 nucleotide sequence: TGTGCCAGCAGTTTACCCCAGACAGGGCAGTACTTC.

A few counts support this clonotype. The J gene is TRBJ1-5, the V gene TRBV6-1, with a tentative D call TRBD1 (6 bases). Trimming removed 6 bases from V and 1 base from J, with 13 bases in between. Germline V lookup: CDR1 MNHNS, CDR2 SASEGT. The CDR3 is 15 residues long. Here the CDR3 reads CASRETDSSNQPQHF. Written as DNA, the CDR3 is TGTGCCAGCAGAGAAACGGACAGCAGCAATCAGCCCCAGCATTTT.

The V call is TRBV6-6, the J call TRBJ2-3, with TRBD2 identical over 9 bases. The CDR3 covers 16 residues. Germline V gene sequence: CDR1 MNHNY, CDR2 SVGAGI (reference sequence). The junction had 10 bases not matched to a gene; V was cut back by 6 bases and J by 3 bases. The CDR3 spells CASRVPGSGGTDTQYF. The CDR3 DNA follows: TGTGCCAGCAGAGTCCCGGGTAGCGGGGGTACAGATACGCAGTATTTT.

The rearrangement joins TRBV29-1 to TRBJ1-2; TRBD1 aligns across 9 bases. The CDR3 consists of 14 residues. V lost 3 bases, J lost 2 bases, and 4 bases stayed unmatched. Looked up from germline, CDR1 is SQVTM and CDR2 is ANQGSEA. CDR3 coding DNA: TGCAGCGTTGAGACAGGGGGGGTAAACTATGGCTACACCTTC. It yields the protein CSVETGGVNYGYTF.

This clonotype was counted only a few times. The V gene is TRBV11-2, the J gene TRBJ2-5; D is tentatively TRBD1 or TRBD2 (5 bases each). Germline CDR1 and CDR2: SGHAT and FQNNGV. The CDR3 has 13 residues. V lost 5 bases and J 4 bases, leaving 11 bases between the germline ends. CDR3 protein: CASSIGTRETQYF. CDR3 bases: TGTGCCAGCAGCATAGGGACCCGAGAGACCCAGTACTTC.

By share of the sample, this clonotype is medium-sized. V is TRBV29-1 and J is TRBJ1-1; D call uncertain. The CDR3 extends over 14 amino acids. Germline V lookup: CDR1 SQVTM, CDR2 ANQGSEA. Trimming shortened V by 3 bases and J by 1 base, and 12 bases separated the two germline ends. The CDR3 nucleotides read TGCAGCGTTGATAACGGGCGGAGGAACACTGAAGCTTTCTTT. This encodes CSVDNGRRNTEAFF.

This sequence joins TRBV20-1 and TRBJ2-1; TRBD2 matches 12 bases. The CDR3 extends over 14 amino acids. Germline V gene data show CDR1 as DFQATT and CDR2 as SNEGSKA (reference sequence). Here the CDR3 reads CATTSGGCYNEQFF. In nucleotides, the CDR3 is TGCGCCACCACTAGCGGGGGGTGCTACAATGAGCAGTTCTTC.

This clonotype was observed many times. J is TRBJ2-5 and V is TRBV29-1, with D tentatively TRBD1 (6 bases). The V end was cut by 2 bases, the J end by 0 bases, with 10 bases between. Germline loops: CDR1 SQVTM, CDR2 ANQGSEA. The CDR3 length is 14 residues. CDR3 amino acids: CSVERQGYQETQYF. CDR3 coding DNA: TGCAGCGTTGAACGGCAGGGGTACCAAGAGACCCAGTACTTC.

This clonotype has ten or more counts. This chain links TRBV6-4 with TRBJ2-1; D remains unclear. The CDR3 is 12 amino acids. With 3 bases removed from V and 5 bases from J, the gap between germline ends came to 5 bases. Germline CDR1 and CDR2: MRHNA and SNTAGT. CDR3 region: CASSDQNNEQFF. CDR3 sequence (DNA): TGTGCCAGCAGTGATCAGAACAATGAGCAGTTCTTC.

In its sample, this clonotype was seen many times. The J gene is TRBJ2-5, the V gene TRBV29-1; 8 bases are shared with TRBD1. There are 11 residues in the CDR3. Germline CDR1 reads SQVTM; CDR2 reads ANQGSEA. The trim removed 8 bases at V and 4 bases at J, leaving 3 bases unmatched. DNA for the CDR3: TGCAGCATAGACAGGGGAGAGACCCAGTACTTC. It specifies CSIDRGETQYF.

CDR3 residues: CASSLARDFSNYGYTF. The CDR3 DNA is TGTGCCAGCAGCTTAGCGCGGGACTTCTCTAACTATGGCTACACCTTC. The rearrangement uses TRBV7-2 and TRBJ1-2; weak D call: TRBD1 (5 bases). V shed 0 bases and J shed 0 bases, with 11 bases lying between them. Germline CDR1 is SGHTA and CDR2 is FQGNSA. The CDR3 loop spans 16 amino acids.